Detailed here is one T cell receptor (beta chain). This sample was taken from a study of blood T cell repertoires in COVID-19. About the research overall: Collection of acute and convalescent COVID-19 samples took place in the United States, Italy and Spain. The analysed material was cDNA or gDNA that came from T cells, B-cell-depleted T cells, or PBMCs.

Source study methods: Estimated nucleated cell counts came from reference gene primer amplification. Sequencing used immunoSEQ multiplex PCR; TCRdb keeps in-frame clones, though not all of them. D and trimming come from the DNA, and the V and J calls and clone size come from that table. The sample lists under 250,000 clones; 89% were seen once. CDR1 and CDR2 (germline): MNHEY, SVGAGI. V was pared by 5 bases and J by 4 bases, with 7 bases of the junction left unmatched. This CDR3 contains 15 residues. The chain has TRBV6-5 and TRBJ1-5; 8 bases agree with TRBD1. The sequencing input was peripheral blood. The origin of this receptor is a man aged 55-75 years who had recovered from COVID-19. The DNA for the CDR3 is TGTGCCAGCAGTCTAACCGGGACAGGTAATCAGCCCCAGCATTTT. Its translation: CASSLTGTGNQPQHF.